Reported below is one T cell receptor beta chain. The antigen remains unidentified. TCRdb keeps only in-frame clones here, not all; method: immunoSEQ multiplex PCR. The repertoire includes tens of thousands of clones, approximately 78% of them detected once, and around a fifth sits in the top ten. This entry belongs to a study of T cell responses to AZD1222 COVID-19 vaccine. Overall study findings and caveats: Increased Spike-specific TCR breadth and depth were observed after two AZD1222 doses. The reported proportion of spike-specific TCRs targeting unmutated variant regions was nearly half.

Sequenced material: peripheral blood, taken on day 0 of AZD1222 vaccination. The TCR sequence derives from an adult in good health.

CDR3 amino acids: CASSATSPLHF. CDR3 nucleotide sequence: TGTGCCAGCAGTGCAACGTCACCCCTCCACTTT. The chain couples TRBV2 to TRBJ1-6, with D unresolved. V lost 4 bases and J 10 bases, leaving 5 bases between the germline ends. The CDR3 has 11 residues. Germline V gene sequence: CDR1 SNHLY, CDR2 FYNNEI.